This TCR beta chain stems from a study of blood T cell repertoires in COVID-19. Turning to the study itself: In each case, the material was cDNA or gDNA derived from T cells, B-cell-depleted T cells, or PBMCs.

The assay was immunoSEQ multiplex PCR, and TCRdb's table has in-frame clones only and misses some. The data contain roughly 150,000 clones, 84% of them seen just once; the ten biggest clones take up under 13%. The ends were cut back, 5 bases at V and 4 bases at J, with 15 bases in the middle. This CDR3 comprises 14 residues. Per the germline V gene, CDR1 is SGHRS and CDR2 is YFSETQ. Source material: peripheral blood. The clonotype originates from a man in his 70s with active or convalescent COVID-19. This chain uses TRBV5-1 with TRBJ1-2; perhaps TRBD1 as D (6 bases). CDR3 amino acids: CASRATLGGYGYTF. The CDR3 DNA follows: TGCGCCAGCAGGGCCACCTTAGGGGGCTATGGCTACACCTTC.